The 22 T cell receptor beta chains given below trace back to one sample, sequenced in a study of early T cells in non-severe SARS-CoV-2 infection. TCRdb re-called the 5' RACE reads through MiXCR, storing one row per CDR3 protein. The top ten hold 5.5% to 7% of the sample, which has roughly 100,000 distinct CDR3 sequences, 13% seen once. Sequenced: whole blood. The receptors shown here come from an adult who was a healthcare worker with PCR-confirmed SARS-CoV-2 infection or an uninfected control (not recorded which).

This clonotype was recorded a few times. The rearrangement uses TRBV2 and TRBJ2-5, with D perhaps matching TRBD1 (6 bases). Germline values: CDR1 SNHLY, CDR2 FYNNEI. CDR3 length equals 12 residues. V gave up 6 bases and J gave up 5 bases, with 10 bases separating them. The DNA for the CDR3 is TGTGCCAGCAGCAGGGGACACGAGACCCAGTACTTC. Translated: CASSRGHETQYF.

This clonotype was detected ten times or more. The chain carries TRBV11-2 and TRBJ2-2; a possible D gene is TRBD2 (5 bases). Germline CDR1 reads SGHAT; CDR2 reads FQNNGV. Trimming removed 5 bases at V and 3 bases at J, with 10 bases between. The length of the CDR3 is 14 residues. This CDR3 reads CASSQGSYTGELFF. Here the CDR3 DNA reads TGTGCCAGCAGCCAAGGGAGTTACACCGGGGAGCTGTTTTTT.

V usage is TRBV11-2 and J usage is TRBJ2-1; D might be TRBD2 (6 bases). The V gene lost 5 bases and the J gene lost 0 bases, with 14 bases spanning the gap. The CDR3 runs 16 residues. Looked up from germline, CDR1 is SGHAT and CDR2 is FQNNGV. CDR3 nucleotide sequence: TGTGCCAGCAGCCTCCTTAGTAGCGGCTCCTACAATGAGCAGTTCTTC. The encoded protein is CASSLLSSGSYNEQFF.

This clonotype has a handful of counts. The CDR3 nucleotides read TGCGCCAGCAGCCCCAAGAGATACACTGAAGCTTTCTTT. Encoded protein: CASSPKRYTEAFF. The chain is built from TRBV5-1 and TRBJ1-1; D call uncertain. CDR3 size: 13 residues. The V end was cut by 4 bases, the J end by 3 bases, with 10 bases between. The V gene's germline CDR1 is SGHRS and CDR2 YFSETQ.

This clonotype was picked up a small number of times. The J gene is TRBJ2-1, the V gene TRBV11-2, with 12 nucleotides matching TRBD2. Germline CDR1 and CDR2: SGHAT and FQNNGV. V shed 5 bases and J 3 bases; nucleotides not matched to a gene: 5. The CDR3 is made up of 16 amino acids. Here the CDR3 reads CASSARTSGNYNEQFF. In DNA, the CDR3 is TGTGCCAGCAGCGCAAGGACTAGCGGGAACTACAATGAGCAGTTCTTC.

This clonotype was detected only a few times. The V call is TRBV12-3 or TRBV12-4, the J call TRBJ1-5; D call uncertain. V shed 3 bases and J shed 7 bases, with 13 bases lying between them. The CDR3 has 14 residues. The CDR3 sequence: CASSLGAGLQPQHF. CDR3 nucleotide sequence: TGTGCCAGCAGTTTGGGCGCGGGGTTGCAGCCCCAGCATTTT.

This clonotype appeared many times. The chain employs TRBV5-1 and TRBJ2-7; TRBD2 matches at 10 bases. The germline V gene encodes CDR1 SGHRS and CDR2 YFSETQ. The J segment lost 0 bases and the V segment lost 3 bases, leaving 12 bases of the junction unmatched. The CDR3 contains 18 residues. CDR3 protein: CASSSYKGASGSSYEQYF. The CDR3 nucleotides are TGCGCCAGCAGCTCCTATAAGGGCGCTAGCGGGAGCTCCTACGAGCAGTACTTC. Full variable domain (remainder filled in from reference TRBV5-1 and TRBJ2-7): KAGVTQTPRYLIKTRGQQVTLSCSPISGHRSVSWYQQTPGQGLQFLFEYFSETQRNKGNFPGRFSGRQFSNSRSEMNVSTLELGDSALYLCASSSYKGASGSSYEQYFGPGTRLTVT.

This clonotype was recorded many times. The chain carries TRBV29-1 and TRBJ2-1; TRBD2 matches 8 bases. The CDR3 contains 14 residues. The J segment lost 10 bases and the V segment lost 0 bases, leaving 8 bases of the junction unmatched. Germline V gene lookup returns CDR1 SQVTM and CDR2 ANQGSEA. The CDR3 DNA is TGCAGCGTTGAAGAAGGGACTAGTTCTTGGGAGCAGTTCTTC. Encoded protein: CSVEEGTSSWEQFF.

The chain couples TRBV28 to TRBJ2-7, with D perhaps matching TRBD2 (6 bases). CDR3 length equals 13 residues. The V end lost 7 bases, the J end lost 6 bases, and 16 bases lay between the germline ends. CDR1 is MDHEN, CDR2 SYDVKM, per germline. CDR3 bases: TGTGCCAGCACCCCTAATAGGAGGGCCGAGCAGTACTTC. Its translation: CASTPNRRAEQYF.

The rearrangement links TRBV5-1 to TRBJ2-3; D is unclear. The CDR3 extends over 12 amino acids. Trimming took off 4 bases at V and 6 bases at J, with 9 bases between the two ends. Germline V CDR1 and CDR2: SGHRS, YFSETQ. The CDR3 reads CASSPLGDTQYF. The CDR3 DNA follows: TGCGCCAGCAGCCCCCTTGGGGATACGCAGTATTTT.

CDR3 sequence reads: CASSGGNWINNEQFF. Written as DNA, the CDR3 is TGTGCCAGCAGTGGGGGAAACTGGATAAACAATGAGCAGTTCTTC. The rearrangement links TRBV12-3 or TRBV12-4 to TRBJ2-1; D may be TRBD1 or TRBD2 (5 bases each). This CDR3 comprises 15 residues. The V gene lost 5 bases and the J gene lost 5 bases, with 16 bases spanning the gap.

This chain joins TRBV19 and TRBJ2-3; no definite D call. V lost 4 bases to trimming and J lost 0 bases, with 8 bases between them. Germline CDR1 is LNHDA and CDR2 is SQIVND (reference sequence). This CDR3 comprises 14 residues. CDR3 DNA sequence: TGTGCCAGTAGTACCGAGACTAGCACAGATACGCAGTATTTT. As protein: CASSTETSTDTQYF.

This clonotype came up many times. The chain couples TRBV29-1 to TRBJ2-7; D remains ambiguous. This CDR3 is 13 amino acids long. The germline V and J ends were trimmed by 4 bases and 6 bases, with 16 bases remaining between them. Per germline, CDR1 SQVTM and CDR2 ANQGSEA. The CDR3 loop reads CSVAPKLLSEQYF. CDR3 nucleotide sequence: TGCAGCGTTGCGCCAAAGTTACTCTCCGAGCAGTACTTC.

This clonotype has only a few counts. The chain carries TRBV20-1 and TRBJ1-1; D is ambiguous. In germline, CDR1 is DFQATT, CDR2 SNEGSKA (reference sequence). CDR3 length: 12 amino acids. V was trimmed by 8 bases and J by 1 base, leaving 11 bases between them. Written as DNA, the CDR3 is TGCAGTTACGGAAGAGGGAACACTGAAGCTTTCTTT. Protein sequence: CSYGRGNTEAFF.

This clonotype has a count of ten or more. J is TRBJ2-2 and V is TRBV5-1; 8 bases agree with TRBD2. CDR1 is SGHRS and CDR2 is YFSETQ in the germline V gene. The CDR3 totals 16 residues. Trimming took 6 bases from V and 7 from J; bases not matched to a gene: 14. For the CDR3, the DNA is TGCGCCAGCACCCCCGCGGGGGGCCGATCGCGCGGGGAGCTGTTTTTT. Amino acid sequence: CASTPAGGRSRGELFF.

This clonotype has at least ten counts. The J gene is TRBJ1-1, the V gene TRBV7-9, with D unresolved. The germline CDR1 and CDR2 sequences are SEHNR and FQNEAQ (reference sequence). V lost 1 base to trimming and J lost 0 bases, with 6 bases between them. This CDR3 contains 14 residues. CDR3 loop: CASSLVEMNTEAFF. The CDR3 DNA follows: TGTGCCAGCAGCTTAGTAGAGATGAACACTGAAGCTTTCTTT.

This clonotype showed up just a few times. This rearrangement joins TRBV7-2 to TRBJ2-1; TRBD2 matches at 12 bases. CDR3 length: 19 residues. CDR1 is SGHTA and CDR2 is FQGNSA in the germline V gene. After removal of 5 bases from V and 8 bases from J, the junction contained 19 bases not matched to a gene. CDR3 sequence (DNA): TGTGCCAGCAGCACCGGGCCGCTAGCGGGAGGGCCAGAGCGATATGAGCAGTTCTTC. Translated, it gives CASSTGPLAGGPERYEQFF.

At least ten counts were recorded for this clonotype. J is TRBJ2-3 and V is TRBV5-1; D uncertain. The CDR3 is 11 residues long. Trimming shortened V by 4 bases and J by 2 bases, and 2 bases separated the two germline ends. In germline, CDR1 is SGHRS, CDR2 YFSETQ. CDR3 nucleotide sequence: TGCGCCAGCAGCATCACAGATACGCAGTATTTT. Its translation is CASSITDTQYF.

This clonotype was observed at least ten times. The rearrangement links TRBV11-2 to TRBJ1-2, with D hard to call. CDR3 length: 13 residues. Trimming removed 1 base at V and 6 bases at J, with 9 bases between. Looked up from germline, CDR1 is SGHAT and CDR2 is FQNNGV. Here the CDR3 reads CASSLGQKNGYTF. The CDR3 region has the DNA TGTGCCAGCAGCTTAGGGCAGAAGAATGGCTACACCTTC.

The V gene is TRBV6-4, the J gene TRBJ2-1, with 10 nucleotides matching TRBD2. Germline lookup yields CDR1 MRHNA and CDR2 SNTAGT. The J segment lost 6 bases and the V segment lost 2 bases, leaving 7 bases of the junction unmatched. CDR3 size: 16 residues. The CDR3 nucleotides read TGTGCCAGCAGTGACGCTAGCGGGAGAGGTCCCAATGAGCAGTTCTTC. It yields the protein CASSDASGRGPNEQFF.

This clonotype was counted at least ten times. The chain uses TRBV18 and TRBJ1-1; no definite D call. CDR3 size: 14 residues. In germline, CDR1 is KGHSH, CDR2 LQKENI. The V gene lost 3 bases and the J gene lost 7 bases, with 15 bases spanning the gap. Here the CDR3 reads CASSPYGNYGEAFF. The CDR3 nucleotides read TGTGCCAGCTCACCCTACGGGAATTATGGTGAAGCTTTCTTT.

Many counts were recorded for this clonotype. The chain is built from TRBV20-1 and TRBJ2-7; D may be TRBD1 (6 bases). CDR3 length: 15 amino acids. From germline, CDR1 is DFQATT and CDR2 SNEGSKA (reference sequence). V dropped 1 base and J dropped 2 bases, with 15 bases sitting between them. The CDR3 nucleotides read TGCAGTGCTAGAGCCCTTCTGGGGGACACCTACGAGCAGTACTTC. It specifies CSARALLGDTYEQYF.